A single sample gave rise to the 19 T cell receptor beta chains below, sequenced in a study of CD8 T cells in Susac syndrome. Random hexamers were used to reverse transcribe the RNA input (roughly 0.5 to 1 ug). TCRdb fed the immunoSEQ multiplex PCR reads into MiXCR, producing one record per CDR3 protein. This table has roughly 150,000 distinct CDR3 sequences, 85% to 95% appearing once. Specimen: CD4+ T cells from PBMCs. These receptors came from a human donor with Susac syndrome.

A word on this clonotype: The germline gene is not matched at one end of the junction; a read error may be the cause. The J gene is TRBJ1-5, the V gene TRBV13; 7 bases agree with TRBD1. CDR1 is PRHDT and CDR2 is FYEKMQ in the germline V gene (reference sequence). The CDR3 extends over 18 amino acids. CDR3 coding DNA: TGTGCCAGCAGCATAGGGCCCGGGACAGCTTTCAGCAATCAGCCCCAGCATTTT. Its protein is CASSIGPGTAFSNQPQHF.

The count of this clonotype is one. This sequence joins TRBV11-2 and TRBJ2-5; D gene ambiguous. Germline assignment: CDR1 SGHAT and CDR2 FQNNGV. Trimming removed 5 bases from V and 4 bases from J, with 20 bases in between. CDR3 length: 16 amino acids. The CDR3 sequence is CASSPRGARGPETQYF. The DNA for the CDR3 is TGTGCCAGCAGCCCGAGAGGTGCACGTGGGCCAGAGACCCAGTACTTC. Together with reference TRBV11-2 and TRBJ2-5, the CDR3 gives the full variable domain: EAGVAQSPRYKIIEKRQSVAFWCNPISGHATLYWYQQILGQGPKLLIQFQNNGVVDDSQLPKDRFSAERLKGVDSTLKIQPAKLEDSAVYLCASSPRGARGPETQYFGPGTRLLVL.

The rearrangement links TRBV24-1 to TRBJ2-5; tentatively, D is TRBD2 (5 bases). Per the germline V gene, CDR1 is KGHDR and CDR2 is SFDVKD. The CDR3 has 15 amino acids. Trimming took 4 bases from V and 2 from J, leaving 13 bases between them. The CDR3 nucleotides are TGTGCCACCAGTGACCGAAGCCCGGGACAAGAGACCCAGTACTTC. It yields the protein CATSDRSPGQETQYF.

This rearrangement joins TRBV7-2 to TRBJ1-2, with TRBD1 identical over 8 bases. The J segment lost 0 bases and the V segment lost 5 bases, leaving 5 bases of the junction unmatched. In germline, CDR1 is SGHTA, CDR2 FQGNSA. This CDR3 comprises 15 residues. The DNA for the CDR3 is TGTGCCAGCAGCCCCGGACAGGGCACTAACTATGGCTACACCTTC. It is translated as CASSPGQGTNYGYTF. The complete variable domain, with remaining parts taken from reference TRBV7-2 and TRBJ1-2, reads GAGVSQSPSNKVTEKGKDVELRCDPISGHTALYWYRQSLGQGLEFLIYFQGNSAPDKSGLPSDRFSAERTGGSVSTLTIQRTQQEDSAVYLCASSPGQGTNYGYTFGSGTRLTVV.

The rearrangement links TRBV29-1 to TRBJ2-3, with D possibly TRBD1 on 5 matching bases. CDR1 is SQVTM and CDR2 is ANQGSEA in the germline V gene. Trimming left V 8 bases short and J 10 bases short, with 16 bases between. CDR3 length equals 11 residues. The CDR3 nucleotides are TGCAGCTACCAACAGGAACCCTCGCAGTATTTT. Translating gives CSYQQEPSQYF.

This chain joins TRBV7-2 and TRBJ2-1; unclear D gene. The germline V gene has CDR1 SGHTA and CDR2 FQGNSA. V lost 2 bases and J lost 15, with 20 bases in between. The CDR3 is 14 residues long. DNA for the CDR3: TGTGCCAGCAGCTTAAGAGCTTCCAGCTCCATCGCGTTCTTC. Amino acids: CASSLRASSSIAFF.

This rearrangement joins TRBV3-1 to TRBJ2-2; D possibly matches TRBD1 or TRBD2 (5 bases each). The V gene lost 3 bases and the J gene lost 1 base, with 12 bases spanning the gap. Germline V lookup: CDR1 LGHDT, CDR2 YNNKEL (reference sequence). This CDR3 has 16 residues. CDR3 sequence (DNA): TGTGCCAGCAGCCAGAGAGGGGCCCAGAACACCGGGGAGCTGTTTTTT. Translating it yields CASSQRGAQNTGELFF.

This clonotype was counted a single time. Written as DNA, the CDR3 is TGTGCCAGCAGCCAAGGACGAGGAGGGAGGGGACATTTT. Translation gives CASSQGRGGRGHF. The genes are TRBV3-1 and TRBJ1-5; maybe TRBD1 (5 bases). The V gene lost 1 base and the J gene lost 16 bases, with 17 bases spanning the gap. Germline V CDR1 and CDR2: LGHDT, YNNKEL (reference sequence). This CDR3 is built from 13 residues.

The gene calls are TRBV9 and TRBJ1-6; no definite D call. The CDR3 contains 16 residues. Trimming stripped 4 bases from V and 0 bases from J, with 11 bases between. Germline V gene data show CDR1 as SGDLS and CDR2 as YYNGEE. The CDR3 DNA reads TGTGCCAGCAGCCCCACCATGAGCTCCTATAATTCACCCCTCCACTTT. Translating it yields CASSPTMSSYNSPLHF.

CDR3 nucleotides: TGCGCCAGCAGTACCGGGAACTTCTACGAGCAGTACTTC. Translated: CASSTGNFYEQYF. The chain couples TRBV5-1 to TRBJ2-7, with a weak D call TRBD2 (5 bases). The V gene's germline CDR1 is SGHRS and CDR2 YFSETQ. There are 13 residues in the CDR3. V lost 5 bases and J 3 bases, leaving 12 bases between the germline ends.

This clonotype was seen just once. The rearrangement links TRBV2 to TRBJ2-7; 10 nucleotides line up with TRBD1. The CDR3 has 15 amino acids. In germline, CDR1 is SNHLY, CDR2 FYNNEI. Unmatched junction bases numbered 5, after V lost 5 bases and J lost 1 base. CDR3 DNA: TGTGCCAGCAGTCGGCCGGGACAGGGGTCCTACGAGCAGTACTTC. Protein sequence: CASSRPGQGSYEQYF.

The rearrangement uses TRBV6-1 and TRBJ1-6, with unresolved D. The CDR3 totals 14 residues. The ends were cut back, 4 bases at V and 0 bases at J, with 4 bases in the middle. The germline CDR1 and CDR2 sequences are MNHNS and SASEGT. CDR3 sequence (DNA): TGTGCCAGCAGTGCTTACTCCTATAATTCACCCCTCCACTTT. It specifies CASSAYSYNSPLHF.

This clonotype was seen just once. The rearrangement uses TRBV29-1 and TRBJ1-2, with unresolved D. The CDR3 is 14 residues long. CDR1 and CDR2 from the germline V gene are SQVTM and ANQGSEA. Trimming pared 7 bases from V and 0 bases from J, leaving 15 bases between. The CDR3 DNA is TGCAGCGCTACAATGTTGACGTCTAACTATGGCTACACCTTC. The encoded protein is CSATMLTSNYGYTF.

The chain recombines TRBV7-3 with TRBJ2-1; 13 bases are a match to TRBD2. The CDR3 has 16 amino acids. Looked up from germline, CDR1 is SGHTA and CDR2 is FQGTGA. Trimming removed 4 bases from V and 7 bases from J; junction bases left unmatched: 7. In DNA, the CDR3 is TGTGCCAGCAGCTCCTATACTAGCGGGGGGGGAAATGAGCAGTTCTTC. As protein: CASSSYTSGGGNEQFF. Full variable domain (outside the CDR3, taken from reference TRBV7-3 and TRBJ2-1): GAGVSQTPSNKVTEKGKYVELRCDPISGHTALYWYRQSLGQGPEFLIYFQGTGAADDSGLPNDRFFAVRPEGSVSTLKIQRTERGDSAVYLCASSSYTSGGGNEQFFGPGTRLTVL.

The chain carries TRBV9 and TRBJ2-5; no clear D. CDR1 is SGDLS and CDR2 is YYNGEE in the germline V gene. The CDR3 spans 12 residues. V was pared by 3 bases and J by 4 bases, with 7 bases between. Written as DNA, the CDR3 is TGTGCCAGCAGCGCTGTCGGAGAGACCCAGTACTTC. Translation: CASSAVGETQYF.

V gene TRBV5-4 combines with J gene TRBJ2-3; unclear D gene. Germline CDR1 and CDR2: SGHNT and YYREEE (reference sequence). The V end was cut by 0 bases, the J end by 2 bases, with 7 bases between. There are 14 residues in the CDR3. Written as DNA, the CDR3 is TGTGCCAGCAGCTTGGGACGGACCACAGATACGCAGTATTTT. Amino acid sequence: CASSLGRTTDTQYF.

V usage is TRBV5-1 and J usage is TRBJ2-1; D is possibly TRBD1 (5 bases). The CDR3 runs 11 residues. CDR1 SGHRS and CDR2 YFSETQ come from the germline V gene. Trimming stripped 2 bases from V and 9 bases from J, with 6 bases between. This CDR3 reads CASSFDSEQFF. The CDR3 DNA follows: TGCGCCAGCAGCTTCGACAGTGAGCAGTTCTTC.

This chain joins TRBV9 and TRBJ2-1, with 8 bases aligning to TRBD1. In germline, CDR1 is SGDLS, CDR2 YYNGEE. CDR3 size: 15 residues. Trimming removed 3 bases from V and 8 bases from J; junction bases left unmatched: 10. The CDR3 loop is CASSATGQAKDEQFF. CDR3 sequence (DNA): TGTGCCAGCAGCGCCACGGGACAGGCTAAGGATGAGCAGTTCTTC. Drawing the rest from reference TRBV9 and TRBJ2-1, the complete variable domain is DSGVTQTPKHLITATGQRVTLRCSPRSGDLSVYWYQQSLDQGLQFLIQYYNGEERAKGNILERFSAQQFPDLHSELNLSSLELGDSALYFCASSATGQAKDEQFFGPGTRLTVL.

This chain joins TRBV20-1 and TRBJ1-1; no firm D call. CDR3 size: 14 residues. V lost 1 base, J lost 0 bases, and 9 bases lay in between. CDR1 is DFQATT and CDR2 is SNEGSKA in the germline V gene (reference sequence). The CDR3 nucleotides read TGCAGTGCTAGAGGCTCGTTCATGAACACTGAAGCTTTCTTT. Its translation: CSARGSFMNTEAFF.